The entry below describes one T cell receptor (beta chain). This clonotype has a single count. The antigen it binds to is not known. The sample holds no much larger clone one base away, and base qualities are not on file. A lone read is weak support. Counted from cysteine to phenylalanine, this CDR3 has 15 amino acids. The CDR3 DNA has 45 bases and is translated from base 1. As encoded in the germline V gene (reference sequence), CDR1 is DFQATT while CDR2 is SNEGSKA. A distance of 19 bases separates the germline ends of V and J, which lose 5 bases and 4 bases respectively. In the study, sorted CD4+ and CD8+ blood T cells from patients with severe aplastic anemia and from healthy subjects underwent deep sequencing of TCR repertoires. Ficoll-Paque density gradient centrifugation was used to isolate peripheral blood mononuclear cells. Before DNA extraction, CD4+ and CD8+ T cells were sorted with FACS or magnetic beads.

The data were obtained in a study of CD8+CD57+ T cells in acquired aplastic anemia (dated by TCRdb to 2017 to 2018). Context from the whole study: A mean of approximately 2.9 ug of DNA, ranging from 0.2 to 27.4 ug, was extracted from sorted CD4+ and CD8+ cells. For healthy donor samples, the average read count was around 9.9 million for CD4+ cells and roughly 11 million for CD8+ cells. The full study reports these points: Around 27 CD8+ CDR3 sequences were found in both patients and controls but appeared to be highly expressed in patients and within the immunodominant clones of the patients. Patients and healthy controls showed no significant difference in CD8+ Simpson's diversity (P=0.060).

TCR beta VDJ combination and CDR3 sequence profiling used genomic DNA as the template. An Illumina HiSeq 2000 was the platform used for TCR repertoire sequencing. The authors processed their data as follows. TRBV/TRBJ rearrangement plots, CDR3 size and DJ length profiles, and Simpson's diversity index were used to evaluate the repertoires. The most abundant DNA sequence in the deep sequencing data was defined as the immunodominant clone. CDR3 amino acid sequences were screened for sharing across subjects and were compared with published repertoires and the VDJdb database. The public reads were quality trimmed at Q25 with fastp and then assembled into clones with MiXCR by TCRdb, keeping productive beta chains. Rows matching on CDR3 protein sequence are summarized as one entry with the most common DNA and genes. The V and J calls and clone size come from TCRdb's table, not from the authors' own analysis. This sample has around 400,000 distinct CDR3 sequences in its table, and roughly 64% of those were observed once. The ten largest clones represent more than 3.5% of the sample.

Sequenced material: sorted CD4+, CD8+, or CD8+CD57+ T cells (not recorded which) from PBMCs. The V gene is TRBV20-1 and the J gene is TRBJ2-3, and the D gene may be TRBD1, 6 bases matching. The sequence was obtained from a human donor in good health, serving as a control. CDR3 protein: CSAPRQEAYADTQYF. The nucleotide sequence reads TGCAGTGCTCCCAGACAGGAAGCCTACGCAGATACGCAGTATTTT.